This TCR beta chain emerged from a study of T-cell reconstitution after alpha-beta-depleted transplantation in children. This clonotype turned up a few times. Its antigen is currently unknown. V was pared by 1 base and J by 2 bases, with 11 bases between. The CDR3 sequence is 15 residues long. Germline values: CDR1 SGHDT, CDR2 YYEEEE. Study-wide points: Expanded graft clones numbering several hundred reportedly gave rise to alpha-beta T cells about two months after transplant. Newly produced T cells mostly accounted for T-cell counts and diversity one year post-transplant. After transplant, high TCRbeta diversity at day 60 in some patients arose from surviving recipient T cells and thymic progenitors.

The TCRbeta library incorporated unique molecular identifiers. TCRdb reprocessed the PCR reads via MiXCR and lists one record per CDR3 protein. The repertoire includes 580,000 or so distinct CDR3 sequences, 23% of them detected once, and roughly 14% sits in the top ten. This specimen was PBMCs, mostly from graft donor cells, taken 360 days after TCRalphabeta/CD19-depleted stem cell transplant. The chain is built from TRBV5-6 and TRBJ2-3, with D possibly TRBD1 on 6 matching bases. The receptor comes from a boy under two years old who had a stem cell transplant for acute myeloid leukemia, so the T cells may come from the graft donor. The CDR3 coding sequence is TGTGCCAGCAGCTTGAGTGGGGGCATCACAGATACGCAGTATTTT. It is translated as CASSLSGGITDTQYF.